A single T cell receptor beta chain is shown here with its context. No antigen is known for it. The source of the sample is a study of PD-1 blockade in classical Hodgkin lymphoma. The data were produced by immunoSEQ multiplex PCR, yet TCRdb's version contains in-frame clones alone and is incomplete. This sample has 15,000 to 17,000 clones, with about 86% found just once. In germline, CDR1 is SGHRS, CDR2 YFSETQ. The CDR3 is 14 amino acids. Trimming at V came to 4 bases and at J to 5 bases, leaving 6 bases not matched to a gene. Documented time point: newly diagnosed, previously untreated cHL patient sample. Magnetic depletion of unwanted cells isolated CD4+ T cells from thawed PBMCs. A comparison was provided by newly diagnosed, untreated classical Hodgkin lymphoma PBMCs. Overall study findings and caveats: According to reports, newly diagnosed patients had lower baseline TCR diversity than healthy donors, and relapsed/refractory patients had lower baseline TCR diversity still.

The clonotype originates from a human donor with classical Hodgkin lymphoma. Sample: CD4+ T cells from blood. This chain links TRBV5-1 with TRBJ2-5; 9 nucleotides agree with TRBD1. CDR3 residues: CASSAGQGTETQYF. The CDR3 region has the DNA TGCGCCAGCAGCGCGGGACAGGGTACGGAGACCCAGTACTTC. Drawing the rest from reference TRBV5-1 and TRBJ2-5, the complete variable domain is KAGVTQTPRYLIKTRGQQVTLSCSPISGHRSVSWYQQTPGQGLQFLFEYFSETQRNKGNFPGRFSGRQFSNSRSEMNVSTLELGDSALYLCASSAGQGTETQYFGPGTRLLVL.